These 18 T cell receptor beta chains were sequenced from one sample in a study of shared clonotypes between healthy human individuals. Assay used: immunoSEQ multiplex PCR; TCRdb lists only in-frame clones, some missing. The sample yields more than 450,000 clones, 79% seen once. Sequenced: PBMCs. The receptors shown here come from a middle-aged woman in good health. Some clones in this sample may be carry-over from other donors' samples.

CDR3 DNA: TGCGCCAGCAGCCAAGACCCCCCCGGACAGGCAGCTAACTATGGCTACACCTTC. Protein: CASSQDPPGQAANYGYTF. This sequence joins TRBV4-3 and TRBJ1-2, with 7 positions matching TRBD1. The CDR3 extends over 18 amino acids. V was clipped by 0 bases and J by 0 bases; unmatched bases: 10. Per the germline V gene, CDR1 is LGHNA and CDR2 is YSLEER.

The V gene is TRBV9, the J gene TRBJ2-5; 13 bases match TRBD2. This CDR3 has 15 amino acids. The germline CDR1 and CDR2 sequences are SGDLS and YYNGEE. J lost 2 bases, V lost 4 bases, and 2 bases had no gene match. CDR3 loop: CASSLLAGGQETQYF. The DNA of the CDR3 is TGTGCCAGCAGCCTACTAGCGGGAGGGCAAGAGACCCAGTACTTC.

In this sample, this clone turned up a few times. The V call is TRBV2, the J call TRBJ1-2; 7 bases are shared with TRBD1. There are 15 residues in the CDR3. J lost 6 bases, V lost 8 bases, and 15 bases had no gene match. CDR1 is SNHLY and CDR2 is FYNNEI in the germline V gene. The CDR3 loop is CASRTLRGRLNGYTF. The CDR3 DNA follows: TGTGCCAGCCGGACCCTCAGGGGGAGATTGAATGGCTACACCTTC.

The chain joins TRBV19 to TRBJ2-7; 10 bases are a match to TRBD2. Germline trimming cut 2 bases from V and 6 bases from J; bases unmatched to any gene: 10. Germline V gene data show CDR1 as LNHDA and CDR2 as SQIVND (reference sequence). The CDR3 sequence is 16 residues long. In DNA, the CDR3 is TGTGCCAGTAGTATACGCCTAGCGGGAGTCGGGGCCGAGCAGTACTTC. Its translation: CASSIRLAGVGAEQYF.

The CDR3 loop is CATSRPSESTDTQYF. The CDR3 bases are TGTGCCACCAGCAGACCTAGCGAGTCCACAGATACGCAGTATTTT. This chain uses TRBV15 with TRBJ2-3; D is possibly TRBD2 (6 bases). The CDR3 covers 15 residues. Between the trimmed V and J ends, which lost 2 bases and 2 bases, there was a span of 11 bases. CDR1 and CDR2 from the germline V gene are LNHNV and YYDKDF (reference sequence).

CDR3 DNA sequence: TGTGCCAGCAGCTCCCAGAGGGGGGGAAATGAGCAGTTCTTC. Translation gives CASSSQRGGNEQFF. This sequence joins TRBV7-3 and TRBJ2-1; D might be TRBD2 (7 bases). Looked up from germline, CDR1 is SGHTA and CDR2 is FQGTGA. CDR3 length: 14 amino acids. Trimming cost V 4 bases and J 7 bases, with 14 bases left between them.

V gene TRBV10-1 combines with J gene TRBJ2-2; TRBD2 aligns across 10 bases. Germline trimming cut 2 bases from V and 6 bases from J; bases unmatched to any gene: 6. The V gene's germline CDR1 is WNHNN and CDR2 SYGVQD (reference sequence). The CDR3 length is 16 residues. The CDR3 bases are TGCGCCAGCAGTGAGAAGGCTAGCGGGAGCGCCGGGGAGCTGTTTTTT. Amino acid sequence: CASSEKASGSAGELFF.

The chain joins TRBV19 to TRBJ2-3; D possibly corresponds to TRBD1 (6 bases). The CDR3 spans 14 residues. The ends were cut back, 4 bases at V and 2 bases at J, with 10 bases in the middle. CDR1 and CDR2 (germline): LNHDA, SQIVND (reference sequence). DNA of the CDR3: TGTGCCAGTAGTACAGGACAGACCACAGATACGCAGTATTTT. The encoded protein is CASSTGQTTDTQYF.

About this clone: Other DNA sequences from this sample encode an identical CDR3 as well. V is TRBV10-3 and J is TRBJ1-3; D ambiguous. CDR1 is ENHRY and CDR2 is SYGVKD in the germline V gene. The V end lost 0 bases, the J end lost 0 bases, and 6 bases lay between the germline ends. This CDR3 contains 15 residues. CDR3 sequence (DNA): TGTGCCATCAGTGAGTCAGCAGACTCTGGAAACACCATATATTTT. Protein sequence: CAISESADSGNTIYF.

This clone has just one count. This chain links TRBV19 with TRBJ1-3; D not certain. There are 14 residues in the CDR3. CDR1 and CDR2 (germline): LNHDA, SQIVND (reference sequence). The V end lost 5 bases, the J end lost 2 bases, and 10 bases lay between the germline ends. CDR3 loop: CASSPLGTGNTIYF. CDR3 sequence (DNA): TGTGCCAGTAGTCCGTTGGGAACTGGAAACACCATATATTTT.

This clone has just a few counts. The gene calls are TRBV28 and TRBJ1-5; D gene uncertain. From germline, CDR1 is MDHEN and CDR2 SYDVKM. The CDR3 covers 14 residues. The germline V and J ends were trimmed by 6 bases and 0 bases, with 9 bases remaining between them. This CDR3 reads CASRGSNSNQPQHF. The CDR3 DNA follows: TGTGCCAGCAGGGGATCCAATAGCAATCAGCCCCAGCATTTT.

The chain recombines TRBV15 with TRBJ2-5, with a tentative D call TRBD1 (5 bases). Trimming took off 0 bases at V and 5 bases at J, with 13 bases between the two ends. This CDR3 region has 15 residues. The V gene's germline CDR1 is LNHNV and CDR2 YYDKDF (reference sequence). CDR3 in DNA: TGTGCCACCAGCAGAGACCCGACAGAAGGGGAGACCCAGTACTTC. Its translation: CATSRDPTEGETQYF.

This chain uses TRBV4-1 with TRBJ2-7, with 9 bases that match TRBD2. The ends lost 1 base at V and 1 base at J; junction bases unmatched: 5. Germline CDR1 reads MGHRA; CDR2 reads YSYEKL. This CDR3 comprises 16 residues. The CDR3: CASSQALTSGSYEQYF. As DNA, the CDR3 is TGCGCCAGCAGCCAAGCCCTGACTAGCGGTTCCTACGAGCAGTACTTC.

This clone was observed a single time. V usage is TRBV21-1 and J usage is TRBJ2-5; TRBD2, as called in the table, went unchecked against the DNA. TRBV21-1 is termed a pseudogene. The CDR3 is 17 amino acids. The CDR3 coding sequence is TGTGCCAGCAGCAAGCCCTTTTTAGCGGACTCCGAAGAGACCCAGTACTTC. Amino acid sequence: CASSKPFLADSEETQYF.

The chain is built from TRBV7-3 and TRBJ2-5; tentatively, D is TRBD1 (6 bases). V was clipped by 4 bases and J by 4 bases, with 10 bases between them. The CDR3 spans 13 residues. Germline V CDR1 and CDR2: SGHTA, FQGTGA. The CDR3 is CASSSGVAETQYF. The CDR3 DNA follows: TGTGCCAGCAGCTCAGGGGTGGCAGAGACCCAGTACTTC.

The J gene is TRBJ2-7, the V gene TRBV15, with 9 bases matching TRBD1. Germline V lookup: CDR1 LNHNV, CDR2 YYDKDF (reference sequence). V trimming: 2 bases; J trimming: 5 bases; junction bases outside the gene matches: 7. CDR3 size: 15 residues. Here the CDR3 DNA reads TGTGCCACCAGCAGATGGTTGGGACAGGGCGACGAGCAGTACTTC. It translates to CATSRWLGQGDEQYF.

V usage is TRBV4-2 and J usage is TRBJ2-3, with TRBD2 identical over 9 bases. V lost 0 bases and J lost 7; bases outside the gene matches: 11. The CDR3 loop spans 17 amino acids. From germline, CDR1 is LGHNA and CDR2 YNFKEQ. CDR3 sequence (DNA): TGTGCCAGCAGCCAAGATCCCGGGCTAGCGGGGACAAATACGCAGTATTTT. Its protein product is CASSQDPGLAGTNTQYF.

The chain carries TRBV28 and TRBJ1-1; 7 nucleotides align to TRBD1. After removal of 5 bases from V and 6 bases from J, the junction contained 15 bases not matched to a gene. Germline assignment: CDR1 MDHEN and CDR2 SYDVKM. The CDR3 has 16 amino acids. The CDR3 loop is CASSPWDGQAPPEAFF. For the CDR3, the DNA is TGTGCCAGCAGTCCATGGGACGGACAGGCCCCTCCTGAAGCTTTCTTT.